This T cell receptor (beta chain) was documented in a study of PD-1 blockade in classical Hodgkin lymphoma. As to time point: cycle 4 day 1 (C4D1), after less than 7 weeks of nivolumab. Relapses following autologous stem cell transplantation were seen in all patients, with brentuximab vedotin exposure varying. A remark on this clone: Its matching antigen is unknown.

This CDR3 contains 15 residues. The germline V gene encodes CDR1 SGHTA and CDR2 FQGNSA. V dropped 5 bases and J dropped 6; count of bases not matched to a gene: 8. Study results and caveats: Compared with healthy donors, newly diagnosed patients reportedly showed lower baseline TCR diversity. Baseline diversity resembling that of newly diagnosed patients was seen in complete responders.

Sequencing used immunoSEQ multiplex PCR; TCRdb keeps in-frame clones, though not all of them. Altogether roughly 48,000 clones are present, around nine tenths being singletons, with the ten largest covering around 7.1%. This receptor was obtained from a human donor with classical Hodgkin lymphoma. This chain uses TRBV7-2 with TRBJ1-4, with 8 bases aligning to TRBD1. Sequencing used peripheral blood mononuclear cells (PBMCs), obtained before the fourth cycle of nivolumab. The CDR3 nucleotides read TGTGCCAGCAGCCCCTGGACAGGGCCTTATGAAAAACTGTTTTTT. Translating it yields CASSPWTGPYEKLFF.